The following is a TCR beta chain sequence with its context. Its antigen is currently not known. One junction end disagrees with the germline gene, perhaps due to a read error. RNA was isolated from bulk unsorted tissue, and RNA quality was assessed with a NanoDrop ND-1000 and an Agilent 2100. Newly diagnosed lung cancer patients without prior chemotherapy who had been admitted for thoracic surgery in China between August and November 2014 were enrolled as donors. Patients with previous radiotherapy or chemotherapy, or with another concurrent cancer, were excluded from the study. Pieces of surgical tissue measuring roughly 1-2 cm3 were kept in RNAlater solution and stored at -80 degrees C until use. The sample originates from a study of tumor and adjacent non-tumor tissue in lung cancer (dated by TCRdb to about 2018). For the study in its entirety: By cancer type, the cohort comprised under 15 adenocarcinoma patients, a couple of squamous cell carcinoma patients and 1 small cell lung cancer patient. The approximately 15 patients were aged roughly 31 to 80 years, included around 10 men and 5 women, and had TNM stage I to III disease. In total, sequencing yielded over 95 million productive TCRbeta reads, which works out to an average of about 4.2 million reads per sample. Bulk TCRbeta repertoires were compared between lung tumor tissue and matched distant non-tumor lung tissue obtained from 15 lung cancer patients. More than 25 paired specimens, one tumor and one normal lung sample per patient, were profiled by TCRbeta CDR3 sequencing.

The library was produced with multiplex PCR. The run used an Illumina HiSeq 2500. TCRbeta libraries were constructed through three rounds of nested PCR with primers (Table S4) according to protocols modified from ARM-PCR. Before sequencing, PCR products of 200-500 bp were excised from the gel and purified with the QIAquick gel extraction kit. The original pipeline was this. Trimmomatic was used to clean the reads, FLASH was used to merge the reads into complete CDR3 sequences, and MiTCR was used to assign the reads to V(D)J germline segments. Clonal diversity was calculated as the inverse Simpson's index using VDJtools. Productive reads were defined as in-frame sequences without a premature stop codon. The public reads were quality trimmed at Q25 with fastp and then assembled into clones with MiXCR by TCRdb, keeping productive beta chains. Identical CDR3 protein sequences are pooled into one entry, listed with their most common genes and DNA. The V and J calls shown here were made by TCRdb, not taken from the authors' results. Present in this sample are 65,000 to 70,000 distinct CDR3 sequences, 55% to 70% of which were seen just once. The top ten hold about 19% of the sample.

Broader findings and caveats from the paper: In normal lung, the top 100 clones accounted for a significantly larger cumulative share of the repertoire than in tumor tissue. Tumor tissue showed significantly greater TCR diversity (inverse Simpson) than normal lung tissue (about 410 vs 180, P = 0.0075, Mann-Whitney U test). Neither the sequencing platform nor unique molecular identifiers are mentioned in the methods. TCR diversity was significantly higher in younger patients, and higher tumor TCR diversity was associated with shorter overall and disease-free survival. Because peripheral blood was not sequenced, the blood TCRbeta repertoires of the lung cancer patients in the study went unexamined. The cohort had only about 16 patients, and the authors noted that larger samples and more detailed clinical data are needed.

The germline V gene encodes CDR1 SGHRS and CDR2 YFSETQ. Measured from the cysteine to the phenylalanine, the CDR3 is 14 residues long. Of all the DNA, just the CDR3 is kept, 42 bases in frame from base 1. Sequencing was done on a sample of lung tumor tissue. This receptor chain uses TRBV5-1 and TRBJ2-3; the D gene is perhaps TRBD1, from 6 matching bases. The TCR sequence derives from a man between 50 and 59 years old with non-small cell lung cancer. The CDR3 amino acid sequence is: CASSFGQSTDTQFF. In nucleotides, the sequence is TGCGCCAGCAGCTTTGGACAGAGCACAGATACGCAGTTTTTT.